These 19 T cell receptor beta chains share one sample of origin, sequenced in a study of cytomegalovirus exposure and HLA in healthy donors. This PCR relied on a set of 60 Vbeta primers and 13 Jbeta primers. Profiled with immunoSEQ multiplex PCR; TCRdb holds only in-frame clones, not every one. The table lists over 50,000 clones, approximately 71% of them singletons. Material: PBMCs. These receptors all come from a man in his forties or fifties in good health and CMV-seropositive.

The rearrangement joins TRBV12-5 to TRBJ1-1; 8 positions agree with TRBD1. Germline CDR1 is LGHNT and CDR2 is FRNRAP. The CDR3 extends over 17 amino acids. V shed 0 bases and J 5 bases; nucleotides not matched to a gene: 11. In DNA, the CDR3 is TGTGCTAGTGGTTTGGTCCCCTCTGGACAGGGAAGGACTGAAGCTTTCTTT. This encodes CASGLVPSGQGRTEAFF.

The V call is TRBV29-1, the J call TRBJ1-1; 9 nucleotides agree with TRBD1. Germline values: CDR1 SQVTM, CDR2 ANQGSEA. CDR3 length: 18 residues. V lost 7 bases to trimming and J lost 1 base; unmatched junction nucleotides: 19. The chain's CDR3 is CSATGTGRFRGQNTEAFF. Here the CDR3 DNA reads TGCAGCGCAACCGGGACAGGGCGATTCCGAGGGCAGAACACTGAAGCTTTCTTT.

The chain couples TRBV5-1 to TRBJ2-4; D is possibly TRBD1 (5 bases). This CDR3 contains 14 residues. Germline CDR1 reads SGHRS; CDR2 reads YFSETQ. V shed 3 bases and J shed 9 bases, with 16 bases lying between them. DNA of the CDR3: TGCGCCAGCAGCTCCCCTTCGCAGGGTGGCATTCAGTACTTC. Amino acid sequence: CASSSPSQGGIQYF.

This clone was picked up a small number of times. The V call is TRBV7-2, the J call TRBJ1-5; 9 bases line up with TRBD1. Germline V gene sequence: CDR1 SGHTA, CDR2 FQGNSA. The CDR3 contains 15 residues. Losses at the gene ends were 5 bases for V and 4 bases for J; bases not matched to a gene: 6. CDR3: CASSPRTGENQPQHF. The CDR3 region has the DNA TGTGCCAGCAGCCCGCGGACAGGGGAAAATCAGCCCCAGCATTTT. The variable domain in full, with the rest retrieved from reference TRBV7-2 and TRBJ1-5, is GAGVSQSPSNKVTEKGKDVELRCDPISGHTALYWYRQSLGQGLEFLIYFQGNSAPDKSGLPSDRFSAERTGGSVSTLTIQRTQQEDSAVYLCASSPRTGENQPQHFGDGTRLSIL.

This clone was seen a few times. The chain has TRBV9 and TRBJ2-5; weak D call: TRBD2 (5 bases). CDR1 and CDR2 from the germline V gene are SGDLS and YYNGEE. The V end lost 0 bases, the J end lost 8 bases, and 14 bases lay between the germline ends. CDR3 length: 14 residues. CDR3 residues: CASSVARAPGTQYF. DNA for the CDR3: TGTGCCAGCAGCGTAGCGAGGGCCCCGGGAACCCAGTACTTC.

This chain connects TRBV5-1 to TRBJ1-3; D is possibly TRBD1 (5 bases). In germline, CDR1 is SGHRS, CDR2 YFSETQ. V gave up 2 bases and J gave up 1 base, with 7 bases separating them. The length of the CDR3 is 14 residues. The DNA of the CDR3 is TGCGCCAGCAGCTTAGGGGCTTCTGGAAACACCATATATTTT. It yields the protein CASSLGASGNTIYF.

The gene calls are TRBV4-3 and TRBJ2-7, with TRBD2 as a possible D gene (5 bases). Looked up from germline, CDR1 is LGHNA and CDR2 is YSLEER. This CDR3 region has 12 residues. The ends were cut back, 4 bases at V and 5 bases at J, with 9 bases in the middle. Here the CDR3 reads CASSREPHEQYF. The DNA of the CDR3 is TGCGCCAGCAGCCGGGAGCCCCACGAGCAGTACTTC.

This clone came up once. The gene calls are TRBV5-4 and TRBJ1-2, with TRBD1 identical over 8 bases. The CDR3 runs 15 residues. Looked up from germline, CDR1 is SGHNT and CDR2 is YYREEE (reference sequence). V shed 5 bases, J shed 1 base, and the junction held 7 bases outside the gene matches. The CDR3 bases are TGTGCCAGCAGTTCCGGGACAGGACGTAACTATGGCTACACCTTC. This translates into CASSSGTGRNYGYTF.

The J gene is TRBJ2-5, the V gene TRBV7-3; D is perhaps TRBD2 (7 bases). V dropped 2 bases and J dropped 5 bases, with 15 bases sitting between them. In germline, CDR1 is SGHTA, CDR2 FQGTGA. This CDR3 contains 15 residues. The DNA for the CDR3 is TGTGCCAGCAGCTTAGGGGGGGGCCAAGGGGAGACCCAGTACTTC. It yields the protein CASSLGGGQGETQYF.

The V gene is TRBV7-2, the J gene TRBJ1-5; 7 bases line up with TRBD1. The J segment lost 2 bases and the V segment lost 5 bases, leaving 15 bases of the junction unmatched. The germline V gene encodes CDR1 SGHTA and CDR2 FQGNSA. This CDR3 spans 18 amino acids. This chain's CDR3 is CASSPAPYRGRGNQPQHF. The DNA of the CDR3 is TGTGCCAGCAGCCCGGCACCCTATAGGGGGCGCGGCAATCAGCCCCAGCATTTT.

The chain employs TRBV11-3 and TRBJ2-5; 7 nucleotides match TRBD2. The V segment lost 5 bases and the J segment 4 bases; nucleotides outside the gene matches: 10. The V gene's germline CDR1 is SGHNT and CDR2 YENEEA. The CDR3 has 15 residues. This CDR3 is CASSPTPTGGETQYF. CDR3 nucleotide sequence: TGTGCCAGCAGCCCTACCCCAACGGGAGGAGAGACCCAGTACTTC.

The rearrangement links TRBV4-1 to TRBJ2-1, with D possibly TRBD1 on 6 matching bases. Trimming removed 0 bases from V and 3 bases from J, with 9 bases in between. CDR3 length equals 15 residues. Germline loops: CDR1 MGHRA, CDR2 YSYEKL. This CDR3 reads CASSQDRGGYNEQFF. The CDR3 nucleotides read TGCGCCAGCAGCCAAGATCGAGGGGGCTACAATGAGCAGTTCTTC.

This clone has more than one count but fewer than ten. This chain joins TRBV6-6 and TRBJ2-1; 8 nucleotides align to TRBD2. The CDR3 runs 15 residues. Germline lookup yields CDR1 MNHNY and CDR2 SVGAGI (reference sequence). With 1 base clipped from V and 7 bases from J, the junction kept 6 bases outside the gene matches. As DNA, the CDR3 is TGTGCCAGCAGTTACTTCACGGGGGGGTCAAATGAGCAGTTCTTC. It translates to CASSYFTGGSNEQFF.

The chain joins TRBV6-1 to TRBJ1-2; D not certain. V lost 6 bases, J lost 8 bases, and 13 bases lay in between. Germline V gene data show CDR1 as MNHNS and CDR2 as SASEGT. The CDR3 has 12 amino acids. The CDR3 spells CASRDTTMGYTF. The CDR3 DNA sequence: TGTGCCAGCAGAGATACAACTATGGGCTACACCTTC.

This clone was seen only once. The chain combines TRBV5-1 with TRBJ1-2; 9 positions match TRBD1. This CDR3 contains 14 residues. Germline loops: CDR1 SGHRS, CDR2 YFSETQ. V was clipped by 3 bases and J by 5 bases; unmatched bases: 5. CDR3: CASSSGTGWYGYTF. CDR3 nucleotides: TGCGCCAGCAGCTCCGGGACAGGGTGGTATGGCTACACCTTC.

The V call is TRBV6-6, the J call TRBJ2-7, with D unresolved. Germline V gene lookup returns CDR1 MNHNY and CDR2 SVGAGI (reference sequence). Trimming stripped 6 bases from V and 4 bases from J, with 13 bases between. This CDR3 contains 13 residues. The CDR3 here is CASSPHFKYEQYF. CDR3 nucleotides: TGTGCCAGCAGCCCCCACTTTAAGTACGAGCAGTACTTC.

This chain uses TRBV2 with TRBJ1-5; no firm D call. The CDR3 length is 13 residues. Trimming took 8 bases from V and 5 from J, leaving 13 bases between them. In germline, CDR1 is SNHLY, CDR2 FYNNEI. CDR3 nucleotide sequence: TGTGCCAGCTATTTGACTCGGGATCAGCCCCAGCATTTT. Amino acid sequence: CASYLTRDQPQHF. Drawing the rest from reference TRBV2 and TRBJ1-5, the complete variable domain is EPEVTQTPSHQVTQMGQEVILRCVPISNHLYFYWYRQILGQKVEFLVSFYNNEISEKSEIFDDQFSVERPDGSNFTLKIRSTKLEDSAMYFCASYLTRDQPQHFGDGTRLSIL.

This clone was seen more than once but under ten times. The CDR3 protein is CASSLEADSFSYEQYF. In DNA form, the CDR3 reads TGTGCCAGCAGCTTAGAGGCGGATAGCTTTTCCTACGAGCAGTACTTC. The chain couples TRBV7-9 to TRBJ2-7; D is ambiguous. The CDR3 is 16 amino acids. Trimming removed 1 base at V and 1 base at J, with 14 bases between. Germline CDR1 and CDR2: SEHNR and FQNEAQ (reference sequence).

V usage is TRBV6-5 and J usage is TRBJ1-6; D is perhaps TRBD1 (6 bases). Germline CDR1 and CDR2: MNHEY and SVGAGI. The V gene lost 7 bases and the J gene lost 4 bases, with 14 bases spanning the gap. The CDR3 loop spans 15 amino acids. CDR3 loop: CASNNRERYNSPLHF. CDR3 nucleotide sequence: TGTGCCAGCAACAACAGGGAGCGGTATAATTCACCCCTCCACTTT.